This T cell receptor beta chain was sequenced for a study of OX40 agonist ivuxolimab in advanced cancers. Study background: Among those enrolled, mean age was around 60 years (range about 23 to 79) and about 79% were male. Partial responses were observed in three patients, of whom one had hepatocellular carcinoma and two had cutaneous melanoma.

To note about this clone: Its antigen is still unknown.

It was autoimmune disease history or systemic immunosuppression that excluded patients. Repertoires were generated with immunoSEQ multiplex PCR, while TCRdb's copy carries only in-frame clones and drops some. Of 65,000 to 95,000 clones in the sample, around 80% are singletons; the top ten hold around 0.51%. General study results and limits: Certain nonresponders additionally had low normalized T-cell clonal expansion.

The CDR3 is made up of 15 amino acids. From germline, CDR1 is MGHDK and CDR2 SYGVNS. V shed 3 bases and J shed 1 base, with 12 bases lying between them. The receptor was isolated from an adult with an advanced solid tumor such as melanoma, head and neck, liver or kidney cancer. This specimen was CD4+ or CD8+ T cells sorted from blood, taken in a trial of the OX40 agonist ivuxolimab. This chain uses TRBV25-1 with TRBJ2-5; tentatively, D is TRBD2 (6 bases). Written as DNA, the CDR3 is TGTGCCAGCAGTGACTTCTCGACTAGCCAAGAGACCCAGTACTTC. This translates into CASSDFSTSQETQYF. Drawing the rest from reference TRBV25-1 and TRBJ2-5, the complete variable domain is EADIYQTPRYLVIGTGKKITLECSQTMGHDKMYWYQQDPGMELHLIHYSYGVNSTEKGDLSSESTVSRIRTEHFPLTLESARPSHTSQYLCASSDFSTSQETQYFGPGTRLLVL.